The 27 T cell receptor beta chains below come from one sample, sequenced in a study of early T cells in non-severe SARS-CoV-2 infection. MiXCR was run by TCRdb on the 5' RACE reads, yielding one entry per CDR3 protein. The data show approximately 77,000 distinct CDR3 sequences, around 12% seen once. Sequencing was performed on whole blood. The receptors come from an adult who was a healthcare worker with PCR-confirmed SARS-CoV-2 infection or an uninfected control (not recorded which).

This clonotype was observed many times. The V call is TRBV7-9, the J call TRBJ2-1; 8 bases agree with TRBD2. The germline CDR1 and CDR2 sequences are SEHNR and FQNEAQ (reference sequence). V lost 5 bases, J lost 2 bases, and 26 bases stayed unmatched. This CDR3 region has 22 residues. The CDR3 sequence is CASSPNPLMTADTSGAYNEQFF. CDR3 in DNA: TGTGCCAGCAGCCCTAATCCCCTTATGACCGCTGATACTAGCGGAGCCTACAATGAGCAGTTCTTC.

This clonotype has more than one count but fewer than ten. The J gene is TRBJ2-3, the V gene TRBV27; TRBD1 matches at 7 bases. The CDR3 runs 15 residues. V was pared by 3 bases and J by 2 bases, with 5 bases of the junction left unmatched. Germline V gene lookup returns CDR1 MNHEY and CDR2 SMNVEV (reference sequence). CDR3: CASSLRQGPTDTQYF. Written as DNA, the CDR3 is TGTGCCAGCAGTTTGAGACAGGGACCCACAGATACGCAGTATTTT.

This clonotype was detected only a few times. The chain combines TRBV2 with TRBJ2-5, with D possibly matching TRBD1 (6 bases). Trimming stripped 7 bases from V and 4 bases from J, with 13 bases between. The CDR3 runs 13 residues. Germline loops: CDR1 SNHLY, CDR2 FYNNEI. The CDR3 reads CASMYQGPETQYF. The CDR3 DNA follows: TGTGCCAGCATGTATCAGGGGCCAGAGACCCAGTACTTC.

This clonotype has at least ten counts. The chain carries TRBV5-4 and TRBJ2-2; 9 bases align to TRBD2. This CDR3 spans 15 amino acids. Germline values: CDR1 SGHNT, CDR2 YYREEE (reference sequence). V dropped 0 bases and J dropped 6; count of bases not matched to a gene: 3. The CDR3 loop reads CASSLAGLASGELFF. The CDR3 coding sequence is TGTGCCAGCAGCTTGGCAGGACTAGCGTCCGGGGAGCTGTTTTTT.

The sample holds a few counts of this clonotype. One end of the junction does not line up with germline, which may come from a read error. CDR3 coding DNA: TGTGCCAGCAGGGAAGACAGGGCCCAGGACTACGAGCAGTACTTC. Its translation: CASREDRAQDYEQYF. The chain has TRBV2 and TRBJ2-7, with 7 nucleotides matching TRBD1. CDR3 length equals 15 residues. Germline values: CDR1 SNHLY, CDR2 FYNNEI. The variable domain in full, with the rest retrieved from reference TRBV2 and TRBJ2-7, is EPEVTQTPSHQVTQMGQEVILRCVPISNHLYFYWYRQILGQKVEFLVSFYNNEISEKSEIFDDQFSVERPDGSNFTLKIRSTKLEDSAMYFCASREDRAQDYEQYFGPGTRLTVT.

The DNA for the CDR3 is TGTGCCAGCCGGGACTCCCAAAGCGGGCAGTACTTC. This encodes CASRDSQSGQYF. The chain combines TRBV28 with TRBJ2-7, with D maybe TRBD2 (6 bases). The ends were cut back, 8 bases at V and 9 bases at J, with 17 bases in the middle. CDR1 and CDR2 (germline): MDHEN, SYDVKM. CDR3 length equals 12 residues. The full variable domain, completed using reference TRBV28 and TRBJ2-7, is DVKVTQSSRYLVKRTGEKVFLECVQDMDHENMFWYRQDPGLGLRLIYFSYDVKMKEKGDIPEGYSVSREKKERFSLILESASTNQTSMYLCASRDSQSGQYFGPGTRLTVT.

In this sample, this clonotype turned up many times. The rearrangement uses TRBV29-1 and TRBJ1-1, with D uncertain. The CDR3 contains 12 residues. Germline values: CDR1 SQVTM, CDR2 ANQGSEA. Trimming removed 3 bases from V and 2 bases from J, with 7 bases in between. CDR3: CSVDRANTEAFF. DNA for the CDR3: TGCAGCGTTGATAGGGCTAACACTGAAGCTTTCTTT.

There are a few counts of this clonotype. The V gene is TRBV20-1, the J gene TRBJ1-1; D is undetermined. Deletions cut 0 bases from V and 4 bases from J, with 12 bases between. Per the germline V gene, CDR1 is DFQATT and CDR2 is SNEGSKA (reference sequence). The CDR3 is made up of 14 amino acids. The CDR3 region is CSARDKALGTEAFF. In DNA form, the CDR3 reads TGCAGTGCTAGAGATAAGGCCCTGGGCACTGAAGCTTTCTTT.

This chain joins TRBV27 and TRBJ2-7; 9 bases line up with TRBD1. Germline V gene sequence: CDR1 MNHEY, CDR2 SMNVEV (reference sequence). The CDR3 is 13 residues long. J was trimmed by 4 bases and V by 5 bases; bases with no gene match: 3. CDR3 residues: CASSPGTGYEQYF. Written as DNA, the CDR3 is TGTGCCAGCAGTCCCGGGACAGGGTACGAGCAGTACTTC.

The chain carries TRBV28 and TRBJ2-1; D is perhaps TRBD2 (5 bases). Per the germline V gene, CDR1 is MDHEN and CDR2 is SYDVKM. The CDR3 covers 15 residues. The V and J ends lost 6 bases and 1 base respectively, with 13 bases between them. The CDR3, as DNA: TGTGCCAGCAGAGCGACTACCCTTTCCTACAATGAGCAGTTCTTC. It translates to CASRATTLSYNEQFF.

The V call is TRBV20-1, the J call TRBJ2-4; no clear D gene. This CDR3 region has 14 residues. The V end lost 5 bases, the J end lost 1 base, and 12 bases lay between the germline ends. CDR1 is DFQATT, CDR2 SNEGSKA, per germline (reference sequence). CDR3 sequence reads: CSAREIGAKNIQYF. CDR3 coding DNA: TGCAGTGCTCGCGAGATTGGGGCCAAAAACATTCAGTACTTC.

This clonotype came up many times. CDR3 DNA: TGTGCCAGCTCACCAAGGGGGGATTCCGAAAACGGTTGGCAAGAGACCCAGTACTTC. This gives the protein CASSPRGDSENGWQETQYF. The chain links TRBV18 to TRBJ2-5; the D gene could be TRBD1 or TRBD2 (6 bases each). V lost 2 bases, J lost 2 bases, and 24 bases lay in between. Per the germline V gene, CDR1 is KGHSH and CDR2 is LQKENI. The CDR3 is 19 residues long.

This sequence joins TRBV7-9 and TRBJ1-5, with TRBD1 matching 7 bases. The CDR3 loop spans 14 amino acids. From germline, CDR1 is SEHNR and CDR2 FQNEAQ (reference sequence). V trimming: 5 bases; J trimming: 5 bases; junction bases outside the gene matches: 6. Here the CDR3 DNA reads TGTGCCAGCAGCCCAGGGGGGGGCCATCAGCCCCAGCATTTT. The encoded protein is CASSPGGGHQPQHF.

The chain combines TRBV5-1 with TRBJ2-1; 9 nucleotides agree with TRBD2. J gave up 4 bases and V 2 bases, and 10 bases lay outside the gene matches. The CDR3 consists of 17 residues. Looked up from germline, CDR1 is SGHRS and CDR2 is YFSETQ. CDR3 sequence reads: CASSFALREGPYNEQFF. CDR3 bases: TGCGCCAGCAGCTTTGCTCTGCGGGAGGGCCCATACAATGAGCAGTTCTTC.

This clonotype was counted only a few times. The V call is TRBV7-2, the J call TRBJ2-1, with D unclear. Germline V gives CDR1 SGHTA, CDR2 FQGNSA. The CDR3 extends over 11 amino acids. The V and J ends lost 5 bases and 6 bases respectively, with 5 bases between them. The CDR3 DNA reads TGTGCCAGCAGCCCTATCAATGAGCAGTTCTTC. Its translation is CASSPINEQFF.

V usage is TRBV29-1 and J usage is TRBJ2-1, with D possibly being TRBD2 (5 bases). This CDR3 has 12 residues. CDR1 is SQVTM and CDR2 is ANQGSEA in the germline V gene. The CDR3 loop reads CTVGESYNEQFF. Written as DNA, the CDR3 is TGCACCGTCGGGGAGTCGTACAATGAGCAGTTCTTC.

V gene TRBV6-1 combines with J gene TRBJ1-5, with D hard to call. Per germline, CDR1 MNHNS and CDR2 SASEGT. There are 15 residues in the CDR3. Trimming cost V 3 bases and J 2 bases, with 11 bases left between them. DNA for the CDR3: TGTGCCAGCAGTGAGAGGAAGGGAGGCAATCAGCCCCAGCATTTT. Translating gives CASSERKGGNQPQHF.

Concerning this clonotype: At one boundary the junction diverges from the germline segment, which might be a read error. The rearrangement joins TRBV27 to TRBJ2-7; perhaps D is TRBD1 or TRBD2 (5 bases each). This CDR3 comprises 14 residues. Germline CDR1 and CDR2: MNHEY and SMNVEV (reference sequence). The DNA for the CDR3 is TGTGCCAGCACTTTATCCGGGGCTCGCTACGAGCAGTACTTC. Translation gives CASTLSGARYEQYF.

This clonotype has just a few counts. This chain connects TRBV2 to TRBJ2-5; D may be TRBD1 (7 bases). With 6 bases removed from V and 2 bases from J, the gap between germline ends came to 16 bases. The CDR3 loop spans 15 amino acids. Germline lookup yields CDR1 SNHLY and CDR2 FYNNEI. This chain's CDR3 is CASSRQTGTQETQYF. CDR3 DNA: TGTGCCAGCAGCCGACAGACAGGGACTCAAGAGACCCAGTACTTC.

This clonotype was seen ten or more times. The DNA of the CDR3 is TGTGCCAGCAGTTACTCGCGACTAGCGGGAGACAACAATGAGCAGTTCTTC. Its translation is CASSYSRLAGDNNEQFF. The rearrangement uses TRBV6-5 and TRBJ2-1, with 12 bases fitting TRBD2. The CDR3 is 17 amino acids. Per germline, CDR1 MNHEY and CDR2 SVGAGI. After removal of 0 bases from V and 5 bases from J, the junction contained 5 bases not matched to a gene.

This clonotype came up many times. V usage is TRBV18 and J usage is TRBJ2-1, with 10 positions matching TRBD2. This CDR3 has 14 residues. Germline V gives CDR1 KGHSH, CDR2 LQKENI. V was clipped by 8 bases and J by 9 bases; unmatched bases: 10. The CDR3 region is CASREREGRSEQFF. The DNA for the CDR3 is TGTGCCAGCCGCGAGCGGGAGGGAAGGAGTGAGCAGTTCTTC.

This clonotype was picked up a small number of times. The chain couples TRBV20-1 to TRBJ1-5, with TRBD1 as a possible D gene (5 bases). CDR1 is DFQATT and CDR2 is SNEGSKA in the germline V gene (reference sequence). The CDR3 totals 14 residues. With 5 bases removed from V and 2 bases from J, the gap between germline ends came to 13 bases. The CDR3 loop is CSAGGGSGNQPQHF. The CDR3, as DNA: TGCAGTGCTGGGGGGGGGTCCGGCAATCAGCCCCAGCATTTT.

V and J are TRBV18 and TRBJ2-1; D remains unclear. The V end was cut by 3 bases, the J end by 7 bases, with 10 bases between. CDR3 length equals 13 residues. The germline V gene has CDR1 KGHSH and CDR2 LQKENI. The DNA of the CDR3 is TGTGCCAGCTCACCGATTTCGAATAATGAGCAGTTCTTC. It specifies CASSPISNNEQFF.

Many counts were recorded for this clonotype. The rearrangement uses TRBV7-2 and TRBJ2-3; weak D call: TRBD2 (5 bases). The V gene lost 5 bases and the J gene lost 1 base, with 10 bases spanning the gap. The CDR3 contains 14 residues. Per the germline V gene, CDR1 is SGHTA and CDR2 is FQGNSA. CDR3: CASSHNSGTDTQYF. The CDR3 coding sequence is TGTGCCAGCAGCCACAATAGCGGCACAGATACGCAGTATTTT. Filled out from reference TRBV7-2 and TRBJ2-3, the complete variable domain reads GAGVSQSPSNKVTEKGKDVELRCDPISGHTALYWYRQSLGQGLEFLIYFQGNSAPDKSGLPSDRFSAERTGGSVSTLTIQRTQQEDSAVYLCASSHNSGTDTQYFGPGTRLTVL.

The chain joins TRBV28 to TRBJ2-7; D is ambiguous. Germline CDR1 is MDHEN and CDR2 is SYDVKM. The CDR3 has 12 residues. Trimming pared 7 bases from V and 2 bases from J, leaving 9 bases between. CDR3 loop: CASTARPYEQYF. The CDR3 DNA is TGTGCCAGCACAGCAAGACCCTACGAGCAGTACTTC.

This clonotype was seen repeatedly, ten times or more. CDR3 residues: CASSLNLAAGGGSYNEQFF. CDR3 coding DNA: TGTGCCAGCAGTTTAAACCTAGCGGCAGGAGGAGGGTCATACAATGAGCAGTTCTTC. The chain joins TRBV28 to TRBJ2-1, with TRBD2 matching 7 bases. The germline V gene has CDR1 MDHEN and CDR2 SYDVKM. The CDR3 runs to 19 residues. After removal of 2 bases from V and 4 bases from J, the junction contained 17 bases not matched to a gene.

This clonotype was detected a few times. The CDR3 is CASNPGLAHNEQFF. The CDR3 DNA reads TGTGCCAGCAACCCGGGACTAGCTCACAATGAGCAGTTCTTC. The rearrangement links TRBV3-1 to TRBJ2-1; TRBD2 agrees at 9 bases. Germline-derived CDR1 and CDR2 are LGHDT and YNNKEL (reference sequence). The V segment lost 7 bases and the J segment 5 bases; nucleotides outside the gene matches: 6. The length of the CDR3 is 14 residues.